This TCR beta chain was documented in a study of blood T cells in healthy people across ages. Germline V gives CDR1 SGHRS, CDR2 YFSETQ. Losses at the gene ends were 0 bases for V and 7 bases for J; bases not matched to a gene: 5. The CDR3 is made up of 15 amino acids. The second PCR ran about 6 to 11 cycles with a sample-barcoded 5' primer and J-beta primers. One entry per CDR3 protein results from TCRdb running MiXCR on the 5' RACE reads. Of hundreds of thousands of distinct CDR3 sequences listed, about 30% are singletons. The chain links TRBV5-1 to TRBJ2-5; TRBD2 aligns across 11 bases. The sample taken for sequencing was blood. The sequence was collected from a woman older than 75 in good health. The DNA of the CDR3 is TGCGCCAGCAGCTTGGAATATGGGACTAGCGGGACCCAGTACTTC. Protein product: CASSLEYGTSGTQYF.